This T cell receptor beta chain is from a study of CD4+ T cells in melanoma. General study results and limits: A reported correlation linked neoantigen-specific CD4+ T cells to CD8+, macrophage and B cell function. Diverse differentiation states were reported for melanoma neoantigen-specific CD4+ T cells.

Only in-frame clones appear in the TCRdb table, and some are missing; sequencing was by immunoSEQ multiplex PCR. The repertoire holds tens of thousands of clones, with nearly 70% as singletons. As for this clone: Its specificity is unknown.

CDR1 SGHRS and CDR2 YFSETQ come from the germline V gene. The CDR3 loop spans 14 amino acids. V lost 1 base and J lost 8; bases outside the gene matches: 5. Input material: tumor tissue. This TCR derives from a human donor with melanoma. The chain links TRBV5-1 to TRBJ2-4; TRBD2 matches 8 bases. Written as DNA, the CDR3 is TGCGCCAGCAGCTTGTGGGAGCGGGGGTACATTCAGTACTTC. Amino acid sequence: CASSLWERGYIQYF.